This TCR beta chain is from a study of tumor and adjacent non-tumor tissue in lung cancer. In germline, CDR1 is SGHRS, CDR2 YFSETQ. This CDR3 contains 14 residues. Details on this clonotype: A read error may account for a junction end that differs from germline.

The template was RNA from unsorted bulk tissue. More than 3 cm separated this lung sample from the edge of the tumor. Three rounds of nested PCR, following a modified ARM-PCR protocol, produced the TCRbeta library. TCRdb passed the multiplex PCR reads through MiXCR, listing each CDR3 protein once. Of over 80,000 distinct CDR3 sequences in the sample, roughly three quarters were seen once. Sequenced material: distant non-tumor lung tissue. The chain uses TRBV5-1 and TRBJ2-7; D gene ambiguous. The sequence was obtained from a woman aged 45-60 years with non-small cell lung cancer. CDR3 amino acids: CASKPSIGNYGQYF. CDR3 DNA sequence: TGCGCCAGCAAACCTTCTATCGGAAATTACGGGCAGTACTTC.